In its sample, the clone carrying this T cell receptor (beta chain) was seen a few times. The antigen remains undetermined. The CDR3 contains 15 residues. The germline V and J ends were trimmed by 6 bases and 5 bases, with 20 bases remaining between them. Germline lookup yields CDR1 DFQATT and CDR2 SNEGSKA (reference sequence). The record originates from a study of T cell repertoires in cytomegalovirus infection. Study-level findings and limits: Clonotype analysis showed dominance of the ex vivo response by HLA-C-restricted CMV-specific TCR beta clonotypes.

One entry per CDR3 protein results from TCRdb running MiXCR on the reads. This table holds hundreds of thousands of distinct CDR3 sequences, roughly 26% found once. V and J are TRBV20-1 and TRBJ1-5; no clear D. The TCR was taken from a human donor in good health (CMV status not recorded). Some clones in this sample may be carry-over from other donors' samples. Sequenced input: CD8+ T cells from PBMCs. CDR3 DNA sequence: TGCAGTGCCGTTAGAGGCAAGCACCTCGATCAGCCCCAGCATTTT. Protein sequence: CSAVRGKHLDQPQHF.